Described below is a single T cell receptor (beta chain) sequence and its context. A much larger clone differs by one base, so this may be a read error. In TCRdb, the RACE reads were re-called with MiXCR into one record per CDR3 protein. The repertoire has tens of thousands of distinct CDR3 sequences, about an eighth of them found once; the top ten carry roughly 6%. Time point in this sample: patch test 3, about 24 weeks after DPC sensitization. Treatment of the sample: therapeutic diphenylcyclopropenone sensitization with weekly scalp DPC. This CDR3 comprises 16 residues. Germline CDR1 reads SGDLS; CDR2 reads YYNGEE. This specimen belongs to a study of human T cells and chemical hapten exposure.

Source: whole blood, taken in connection with sensitization to the hapten diphenylcyclopropenone (DPC). This chain uses TRBV9 with TRBJ2-1; D remains ambiguous. The TCR was taken from a woman in her forties or fifties with alopecia areata. Some clones in this sample may be carry-over from other donors' samples. As DNA, the CDR3 is TGTGCCAGCAGCGTAGGCTCGATGAGCTCCTACATTGAGCAGTTCTTC. It codes for CASSVGSMSSYIEQFF.